This T cell receptor (beta chain) emerged from a study of T cell responses to AZD1222 COVID-19 vaccine. The CDR3 sequence is 17 residues long. Germline CDR1 LNHNV, CDR2 YYDKDF (reference sequence). The J segment lost 2 bases and the V segment lost 2 bases, leaving 11 bases of the junction unmatched. The protocol was immunoSEQ multiplex PCR, while the TCRdb copy is restricted to in-frame clones and leaves out a portion. The profile shows about 150,000 clones, 85% to 95% of them singletons. The input for sequencing was peripheral blood, taken 28 days after the second AZD1222 dose. The chain recombines TRBV15 with TRBJ2-5; 7 nucleotides align to TRBD1. The sequence derives from an adult who received the AZD1222 COVID-19 vaccine. CDR3 in amino acids: CATSRTPGGAFQETQYF. The CDR3 region has the DNA TGTGCCACCAGCAGAACCCCAGGGGGAGCCTTTCAAGAGACCCAGTACTTC. Full variable domain (rest looked up from reference TRBV15 and TRBJ2-5): DAMVIQNPRYQVTQFGKPVTLSCSQTLNHNVMYWYQQKSSQAPKLLFHYYDKDFNNEADTPDNFQSRRPNTSFCFLDIRSPGLGDTAMYLCATSRTPGGAFQETQYFGPGTRLLVL.